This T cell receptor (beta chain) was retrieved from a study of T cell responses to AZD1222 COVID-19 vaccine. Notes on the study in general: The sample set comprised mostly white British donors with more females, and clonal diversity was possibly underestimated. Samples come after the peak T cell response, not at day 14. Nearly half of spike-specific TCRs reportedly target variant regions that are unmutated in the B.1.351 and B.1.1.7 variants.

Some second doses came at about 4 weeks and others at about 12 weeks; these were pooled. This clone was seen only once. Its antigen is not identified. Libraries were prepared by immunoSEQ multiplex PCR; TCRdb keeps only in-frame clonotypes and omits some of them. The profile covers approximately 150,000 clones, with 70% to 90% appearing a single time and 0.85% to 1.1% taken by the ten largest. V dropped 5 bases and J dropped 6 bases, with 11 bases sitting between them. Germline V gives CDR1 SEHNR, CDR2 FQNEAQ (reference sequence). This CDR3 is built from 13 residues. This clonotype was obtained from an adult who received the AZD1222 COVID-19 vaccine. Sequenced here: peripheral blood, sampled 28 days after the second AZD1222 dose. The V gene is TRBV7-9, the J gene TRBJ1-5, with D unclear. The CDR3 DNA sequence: TGTGCCAGCAGCCCTAATGGACCTCAGCCCCAGCATTTT. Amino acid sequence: CASSPNGPQPQHF.